The 15 T cell receptor beta chains listed next were all sequenced from one sample in a study of PD-1 blockade in mismatch repair-deficient tumors. Profiled with immunoSEQ multiplex PCR; TCRdb holds only in-frame clones, not every one. Of under 150,000 clones listed, around nine tenths are singletons. This specimen consisted of peripheral blood, obtained approximately 71 weeks after starting pembrolizumab. Receptor source: an adult with mismatch repair-deficient cancer.

The rearrangement links TRBV30 to TRBJ1-1; D gene ambiguous. The CDR3 consists of 13 residues. Trimming took off 5 bases at V and 4 bases at J, with 14 bases between the two ends. CDR1 and CDR2 (germline): GTSNPN, SVGIG (reference sequence). The CDR3 coding sequence is TGTGCCTGGGTGGCAACAGCGGGCACTGAAGCTTTCTTT. Translation gives CAWVATAGTEAFF.

This chain connects TRBV4-1 to TRBJ1-4, with TRBD1 matching over 7 bases. Germline assignment: CDR1 MGHRA and CDR2 YSYEKL. The V segment lost 3 bases and the J segment 8 bases; nucleotides outside the gene matches: 9. The CDR3 runs 15 residues. CDR3 bases: TGCGCCAGCAGCCAGTTTACAGGGGAGGGGGAAAAACTGTTTTTT. This gives the protein CASSQFTGEGEKLFF.

V is TRBV4-1 and J is TRBJ1-2; D is possibly TRBD1 (6 bases). CDR1 is MGHRA and CDR2 is YSYEKL in the germline V gene. The CDR3 sequence is 13 residues long. V shed 0 bases and J shed 7 bases, with 9 bases lying between them. The CDR3 DNA sequence: TGCGCCAGCAGCCAAGAGGGGGCCGGTGGCTACACCTTC. It codes for CASSQEGAGGYTF.

The chain couples TRBV7-6 to TRBJ1-3, with D perhaps TRBD1 (5 bases). The germline gives CDR1 SGHVS, CDR2 FNYEAQ. Trimming took 2 bases from V and 1 from J, leaving 12 bases between them. The CDR3 length is 16 residues. For the CDR3, the DNA is TGTGCCAGCAGCTTATTTGGGGGGGGTTCTGGAAACACCATATATTTT. It specifies CASSLFGGGSGNTIYF.

The rearrangement joins TRBV4-1 to TRBJ1-1; a possible D gene is TRBD1 (5 bases). This CDR3 is built from 15 residues. The germline V and J ends were trimmed by 4 bases and 3 bases, with 15 bases remaining between them. Per the germline V gene, CDR1 is MGHRA and CDR2 is YSYEKL. The CDR3 coding sequence is TGCGCCAGCAGCCCCCGGCCCCAGGGTTACACTGAAGCTTTCTTT. Translation: CASSPRPQGYTEAFF.

V is TRBV13 and J is TRBJ2-4; 7 bases align to TRBD2. The CDR3 covers 16 residues. Germline-derived CDR1 and CDR2 are PRHDT and FYEKMQ (reference sequence). V lost 1 base to trimming and J lost 2 bases; unmatched junction nucleotides: 5. The CDR3 is CASSLVGGTPKNIQYF. CDR3 DNA sequence: TGTGCCAGCAGCTTAGTGGGAGGGACCCCCAAAAACATTCAGTACTTC. Supplemented by reference TRBV13 and TRBJ2-4, the full variable domain reads AAGVIQSPRHLIKEKRETATLKCYPIPRHDTVYWYQQGPGQDPQFLISFYEKMQSDKGSIPDRFSAQQFSDYHSELNMSSLELGDSALYFCASSLVGGTPKNIQYFGAGTRLSVL.

The rearrangement uses TRBV13 and TRBJ2-7; 12 bases agree with TRBD2. Germline-derived CDR1 and CDR2 are PRHDT and FYEKMQ (reference sequence). Trimming removed 4 bases from V and 2 bases from J; junction bases left unmatched: 6. There are 16 residues in the CDR3. The CDR3 DNA reads as TGTGCCAGCAGCTACGGGACTAGCGGGTTCGCCTACGAGCAGTACTTC. Encoded protein: CASSYGTSGFAYEQYF. The entire variable domain, with the rest obtained from reference TRBV13 and TRBJ2-7, is as follows: AAGVIQSPRHLIKEKRETATLKCYPIPRHDTVYWYQQGPGQDPQFLISFYEKMQSDKGSIPDRFSAQQFSDYHSELNMSSLELGDSALYFCASSYGTSGFAYEQYFGPGTRLTVT.

This chain connects TRBV7-9 to TRBJ2-5; D is perhaps TRBD2 (6 bases). V lost 5 bases and J lost 1, with 8 bases in between. Germline V gene lookup returns CDR1 SEHNR and CDR2 FQNEAQ (reference sequence). CDR3 length: 13 residues. CDR3 sequence: CASSPGGQETQYF. The CDR3 DNA follows: TGTGCCAGCAGCCCCGGGGGCCAAGAGACCCAGTACTTC.

The chain has TRBV7-8 and TRBJ2-2; D may match TRBD1 or TRBD2 (6 bases each). The CDR3 sequence is 16 residues long. V was cut by 5 bases and J by 5 bases, with 18 bases left in between. Per germline, CDR1 SGHVS and CDR2 FQNEAQ. The CDR3 DNA follows: TGTGCCAGCAGCCGTCAGGGGATTGGAGGGACCGGGGAGCTGTTTTTT. It yields the protein CASSRQGIGGTGELFF.

On this clone: Germline is not matched at one junction end, which may reflect a read error. The chain employs TRBV29-1 and TRBJ1-2; no firm D call. CDR1 SQVTM and CDR2 ANQGSEA come from the germline V gene. This CDR3 spans 12 amino acids. The DNA for the CDR3 is TGCAGCGTCGAGGAGTTAGTGGGGAAAAAGATCTTC. It translates to CSVEELVGKKIF.

The chain carries TRBV28 and TRBJ2-1, with 8 bases lining up with TRBD2. Germline V CDR1 and CDR2: MDHEN, SYDVKM. CDR3 length: 16 residues. The junction had 16 bases not matched to a gene; V was cut back by 7 bases and J by 8 bases. The CDR3 DNA reads as TGTGCCAGCACCTCCCGAGGGGGACGGGAGGGCGATGAGCAGTTCTTC. Translating gives CASTSRGGREGDEQFF.

This chain joins TRBV23-1 and TRBJ2-1; 7 bases agree with TRBD1. TRBV23-1 qualifies as an ORF whose function is uncertain. This CDR3 has 14 residues. Trimming removed 3 bases from V and 7 bases from J; junction bases left unmatched: 6. This CDR3 is CASSHRDRANEQFF. The CDR3 region has the DNA TGCGCCAGCAGTCACCGCGACAGGGCTAATGAGCAGTTCTTC.

The sample holds a few counts of this clone. The genes are TRBV19 and TRBJ2-3; 12 nucleotides match TRBD2. There are 19 residues in the CDR3. Germline CDR1 reads LNHDA; CDR2 reads SQIVND (reference sequence). The V segment lost 3 bases and the J segment 2 bases; nucleotides outside the gene matches: 12. CDR3 bases: TGTGCCAGTAGTATTCGAAGCAGCGCTAGCGGGGGGGACACAGATACGCAGTATTTT. Residues: CASSIRSSASGGDTDTQYF.

The V call is TRBV6-5, the J call TRBJ2-7; 9 bases fit TRBD2. There are 16 residues in the CDR3. V dropped 0 bases and J dropped 7; count of bases not matched to a gene: 10. Per the germline V gene, CDR1 is MNHEY and CDR2 is SVGAGI. CDR3 loop: CASSYSFLAGIREQYF. The CDR3 nucleotides are TGTGCCAGCAGTTACTCTTTCCTAGCGGGAATACGTGAGCAGTACTTC.

J is TRBJ2-7 and V is TRBV28; unclear D gene. The V gene's germline CDR1 is MDHEN and CDR2 SYDVKM. This CDR3 has 13 residues. V lost 3 bases, J lost 3 bases, and 9 bases lay in between. As DNA, the CDR3 is TGTGCCAGCAGTTTTACCTCCCGCTACGAGCAGTACTTC. It translates to CASSFTSRYEQYF.